This TCR beta chain was identified in a study of CD8+ T cells in alopecia areata. Study context: Oral tofacitinib (5 to 10 mg twice daily) was administered to treated patients.

The sequencing template was cDNA reverse transcribed from extracted RNA. Assay used: immunoSEQ multiplex PCR; TCRdb lists only in-frame clones, some missing. The sample holds 150,000 or so clones, roughly 44% seen once. Trimming left V 1 base short and J 0 bases short, with 10 bases between. Germline CDR1 MGHRA, CDR2 YSYEKL. This CDR3 has 16 amino acids. The TCR originated in a human donor with alopecia areata. The gene calls are TRBV4-1 and TRBJ2-1; the D gene is possibly TRBD2 (5 bases). Sequencing was done on a sample of CD4+ T cells sorted from blood. In nucleotides, the CDR3 is TGCGCCAGCAGCCAAGCGGGGTACGGCTCCTACAATGAGCAGTTCTTC. This translates into CASSQAGYGSYNEQFF.